Below are 10 T cell receptor beta chains sequenced from a single sample in a study of spatial heterogeneity in lung cancer. The time point was: sample taken at primary tumor resection. Each CDR3 protein is one row after TCRdb ran MiXCR on the 5' RACE reads. The sample yields some 11,000 distinct CDR3 sequences, roughly 3.5% seen once. The sample here was PBMCs, taken at surgery. The receptor set was obtained from a female donor with early-stage non-small cell lung cancer.

This rearrangement joins TRBV5-4 to TRBJ1-1; weak D call: TRBD1 (5 bases). Trimming stripped 4 bases from V and 5 bases from J, with 15 bases between. Germline V CDR1 and CDR2: SGHNT, YYREEE (reference sequence). This CDR3 spans 14 amino acids. DNA for the CDR3: TGTGCCAGCAGCCCACGTGAGGGACGGACTGAAGCTTTCTTT. Encoded protein: CASSPREGRTEAFF.

This clonotype showed up many times. This chain joins TRBV7-2 and TRBJ2-7; 11 nucleotides align to TRBD1. Losses at the gene ends were 4 bases for V and 2 bases for J; bases not matched to a gene: 1. Germline loops: CDR1 SGHTA, CDR2 FQGNSA. This CDR3 is 14 amino acids long. The CDR3 region has the DNA TGTGCCAGCAGCTGGGGACAGGGGGCCTACGAGCAGTACTTC. This translates into CASSWGQGAYEQYF.

This clonotype came up many times. The rearrangement uses TRBV5-6 and TRBJ2-4; D possibly matches TRBD1 or TRBD2 (6 bases each). Trimming stripped 3 bases from V and 0 bases from J, with 13 bases between. The germline CDR1 and CDR2 sequences are SGHDT and YYEEEE. This CDR3 spans 16 amino acids. CDR3 bases: TGTGCCAGCAGCTCACCGGGGGCAGAAGCCAAAAACATTCAGTACTTC. Protein: CASSSPGAEAKNIQYF.

This clonotype has more than one count but fewer than ten. The chain links TRBV5-4 to TRBJ2-1, with TRBD2 identical over 12 bases. Trimming removed 4 bases from V and 9 bases from J; junction bases left unmatched: 8. The CDR3 totals 15 residues. The V gene's germline CDR1 is SGHNT and CDR2 YYREEE (reference sequence). The CDR3 loop is CASSPTSGGVGEQFF. CDR3 coding DNA: TGTGCCAGCAGCCCGACTAGCGGGGGAGTGGGTGAGCAGTTCTTC.

Ten or more counts support this clonotype. The chain employs TRBV14 and TRBJ2-1; 15 nucleotides match TRBD2. V lost 4 bases to trimming and J lost 10 bases; unmatched junction nucleotides: 14. From germline, CDR1 is SGHDN and CDR2 FVKESK. CDR3 length: 18 residues. CDR3 DNA sequence: TGTGCCAGCAGCCCGGACATCTCAGGACTAGCGGGGGGGCGGGAGCAGTTCTTC. Translation gives CASSPDISGLAGGREQFF.

This clonotype was recorded many times. This rearrangement joins TRBV19 to TRBJ2-7; 9 nucleotides line up with TRBD1. The ends lost 6 bases at V and 4 bases at J; junction bases unmatched: 7. Germline CDR1 and CDR2: LNHDA and SQIVND (reference sequence). The CDR3 covers 14 residues. The chain's CDR3 is CASRRDRAAYEQYF. The CDR3 coding sequence is TGTGCCAGTAGAAGGGACAGGGCCGCGTACGAGCAGTACTTC.

This clonotype was observed at least ten times. The CDR3: CASSYSRGGSQPQHF. CDR3 in DNA: TGTGCCAGCAGTTACTCGAGAGGGGGCAGTCAGCCCCAGCATTTT. The V gene is TRBV6-2 or TRBV6-3, the J gene TRBJ1-5; TRBD1 aligns across 7 bases. The trim removed 0 bases at V and 6 bases at J, leaving 5 bases unmatched. The V gene's germline CDR1 is MNHEY and CDR2 SVGEGT. The CDR3 sequence is 15 residues long.

The table lists this clonotype with many counts. The chain employs TRBV7-2 and TRBJ2-1; TRBD2 matches at 11 bases. J lost 8 bases, V lost 5 bases, and 8 bases had no gene match. Germline CDR1 SGHTA, CDR2 FQGNSA. The CDR3 extends over 15 amino acids. CDR3: CASSLRLAGKDEQFF. In DNA form, the CDR3 reads TGTGCCAGCAGCCTCAGACTAGCGGGGAAGGATGAGCAGTTCTTC.

This clonotype has at least ten counts. The V and J genes are TRBV12-3 or TRBV12-4 and TRBJ1-6, with TRBD1 identical over 7 bases. CDR3 length equals 14 residues. J lost 9 bases, V lost 7 bases, and 9 bases had no gene match. The chain's CDR3 is CASTLGRGPSPLHF. CDR3 nucleotide sequence: TGTGCCAGCACCCTCGGGAGGGGGCCTTCACCCCTCCACTTT.

This clonotype was seen at least ten times. This chain links TRBV6-2 or TRBV6-3 with TRBJ1-1; D gene uncertain. The V end lost 8 bases, the J end lost 1 base, and 5 bases lay between the germline ends. Germline loops: CDR1 MNHEY, CDR2 SVGEGT. CDR3 size: 11 residues. This CDR3 reads CASRRNTEAFF. The CDR3, as DNA: TGTGCCAGCCGCAGGAACACTGAAGCTTTCTTT.